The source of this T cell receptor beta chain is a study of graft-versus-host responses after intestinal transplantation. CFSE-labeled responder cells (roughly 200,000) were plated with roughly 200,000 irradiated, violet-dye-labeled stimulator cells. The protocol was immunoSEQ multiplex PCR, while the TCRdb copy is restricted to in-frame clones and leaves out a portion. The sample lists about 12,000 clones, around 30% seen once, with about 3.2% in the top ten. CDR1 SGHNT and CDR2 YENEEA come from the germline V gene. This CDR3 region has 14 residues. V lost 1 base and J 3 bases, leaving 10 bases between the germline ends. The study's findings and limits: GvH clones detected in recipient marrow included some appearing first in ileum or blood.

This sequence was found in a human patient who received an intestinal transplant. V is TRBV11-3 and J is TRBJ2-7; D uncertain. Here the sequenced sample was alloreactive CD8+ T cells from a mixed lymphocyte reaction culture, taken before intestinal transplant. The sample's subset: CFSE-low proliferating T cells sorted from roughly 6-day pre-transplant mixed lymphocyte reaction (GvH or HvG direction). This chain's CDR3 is CASSLGAANYEQYF. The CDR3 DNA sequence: TGTGCCAGCAGCTTAGGGGCTGCTAACTACGAGCAGTACTTC.